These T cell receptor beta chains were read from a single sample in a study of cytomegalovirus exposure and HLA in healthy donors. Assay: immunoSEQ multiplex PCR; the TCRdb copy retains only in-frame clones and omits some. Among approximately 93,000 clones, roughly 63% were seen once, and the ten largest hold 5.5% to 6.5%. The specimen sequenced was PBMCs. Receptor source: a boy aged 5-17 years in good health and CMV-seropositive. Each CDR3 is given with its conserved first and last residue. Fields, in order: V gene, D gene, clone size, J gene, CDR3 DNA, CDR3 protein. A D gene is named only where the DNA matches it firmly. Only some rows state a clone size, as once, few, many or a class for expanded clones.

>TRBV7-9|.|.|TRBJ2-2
TGTGCCAGCAGCCTAACAGGGACCACCGGGGAGCTGTTTTTT
CASSLTGTTGELFF
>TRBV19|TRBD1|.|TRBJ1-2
TGTGCCAGTAACCCGGACAGGGAGTCAGATGGCTACACCTTC
CASNPDRESDGYTF
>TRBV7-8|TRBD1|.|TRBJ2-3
TGTGCCAGCAGCTTATTCGGGGCAGGGGGCCGGGAAGATACGCAGTATTTT
CASSLFGAGGREDTQYF
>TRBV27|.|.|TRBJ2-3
TGTGCCAGCAGTTTATCCCGTAGCACAGATACGCAGTATTTT
CASSLSRSTDTQYF
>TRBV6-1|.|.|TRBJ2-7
TGTGCCAGCAGTGGTCAACGCGGGACCTTGGGCGAGCAGTACTTC
CASSGQRGTLGEQYF
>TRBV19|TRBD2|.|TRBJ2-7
TGTGCCAGTAGTAGCGCTACTAGCGGGTCCCCCTACGAGCAGTACTTC
CASSSATSGSPYEQYF
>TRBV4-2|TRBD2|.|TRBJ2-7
TGTGCCAGCAGCCAAACGCGGGGGAGCTACGAGCAGTACTTC
CASSQTRGSYEQYF
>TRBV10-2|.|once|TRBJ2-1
TGCGCCAGCAGTGACACCTACAATGAGCAGTTCTTC
CASSDTYNEQFF
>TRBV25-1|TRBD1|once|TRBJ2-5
TGTGCCAGCAGTGAATATAAGACAGGGGGTGCACAAGAGACCCAGTACTTC
CASSEYKTGGAQETQYF
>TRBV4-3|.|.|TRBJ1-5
TGCGCCAGCAGCCTCCGGGGGGGAAATCAGCCCCAGCATTTT
CASSLRGGNQPQHF
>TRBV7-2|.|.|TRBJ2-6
TGTGCCAGCAGCTCGGGGACAAGGGCCAACGTCCTGACTTTC
CASSSGTRANVLTF
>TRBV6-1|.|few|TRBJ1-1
TGTGCCAGCAGTGAAGGAGGCATCAAAGCTTTCTTT
CASSEGGIKAFF
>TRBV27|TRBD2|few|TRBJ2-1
TGTGCCAGCAGTTTGTTGGGTCTAGCGGGTTCTTATAACGGTGAGCAGTTCTTC
CASSLLGLAGSYNGEQFF
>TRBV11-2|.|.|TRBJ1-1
TGTGCCAGCAGCTCACAGGGGAACACTGAAGCTTTCTTT
CASSSQGNTEAFF
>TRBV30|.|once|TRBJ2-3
TGTGCCTGGGAACCAACCGGGGGTTTTAGCACAGATACGCAGTATTTT
CAWEPTGGFSTDTQYF
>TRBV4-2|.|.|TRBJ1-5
TGTGCCAGCAGCCAAGCATCCACACACCTGGCCCAGCATTTT
CASSQASTHLAQHF
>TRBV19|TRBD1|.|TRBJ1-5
TGTGCCAGTAGTCACCAGGGGGATGGCAATCAGCCCCAGCATTTT
CASSHQGDGNQPQHF
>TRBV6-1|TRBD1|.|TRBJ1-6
TGTGCCAGCAGTGTCCCCAGGGGACAGCTAAATTCACCCCTCCACTTT
CASSVPRGQLNSPLHF
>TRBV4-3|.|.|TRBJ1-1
TGCGCCAGCAGCCAAGATTGGGCTAACACTGAAGCTTTCTTT
CASSQDWANTEAFF
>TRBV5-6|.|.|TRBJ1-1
TGTGCCAGCAGCTTGGGCAGGGGCCGAATTCGGAACACTGAAGCTTTCTTT
CASSLGRGRIRNTEAFF
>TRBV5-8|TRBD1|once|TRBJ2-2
TGTGCCAGCAGCTGGGACAGATCGAACACCGGGGAGCTGTTTTTT
CASSWDRSNTGELFF
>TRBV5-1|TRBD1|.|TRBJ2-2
TGCGCCAGCAGCGCTGACAGGGGGTTAAACACCGGGGAGCTGTTTTTT
CASSADRGLNTGELFF
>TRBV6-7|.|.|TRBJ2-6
TGTGCCAGCAGTTCTCGACAGGAAATCTCTGGGGCCAACGTCCTGACTTTC
CASSSRQEISGANVLTF
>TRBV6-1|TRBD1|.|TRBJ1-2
TGTGCCAGCAGGCAGACAGGGGGCGGTGGCTACACCTTC
CASRQTGGGGYTF
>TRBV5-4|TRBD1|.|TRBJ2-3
TGTGCCAGCAGCTCGACCAGGGGGCCGAGCACAGATACGCAGTATTTT
CASSSTRGPSTDTQYF
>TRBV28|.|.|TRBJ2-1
TGTGCCAGCAGTCCCCATATACAAAATGAGCAGTTCTTC
CASSPHIQNEQFF
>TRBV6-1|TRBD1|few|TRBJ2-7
TGTGCCAGCGGCGTACAGGCCCTCGGACAGGCGGAGCAGTACTTC
CASGVQALGQAEQYF
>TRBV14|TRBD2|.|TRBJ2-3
TGTGCCAGCAGCCAAATAGGGCTAGCGGGGGAGCGTAGCACAGATACGCAGTATTTT
CASSQIGLAGERSTDTQYF
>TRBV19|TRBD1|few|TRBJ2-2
TGTGCCAGCCATGGACAGGGAGTTCTAAACACCGGGGAGCTGTTTTTT
CASHGQGVLNTGELFF
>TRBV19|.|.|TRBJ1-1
TGTGCCAGTAGTTTGTCGGGGGAATTGTGGACTGAAGCTTTCTTT
CASSLSGELWTEAFF
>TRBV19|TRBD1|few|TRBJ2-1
TGTGCCAGTAGTATAGGACAGGGAGCCTACAATGAGCAGTTCTTC
CASSIGQGAYNEQFF
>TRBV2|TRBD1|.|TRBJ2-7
TGTGCCAGCAGTCAACAGGGGGCCAACTACGAGCAGTACTTC
CASSQQGANYEQYF
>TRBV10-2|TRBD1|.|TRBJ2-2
TGCGCCAGCAGTGGGGACAGGGTTTATTCTCTTGCTGGCACCGGGGAGCTGTTTTTT
CASSGDRVYSLAGTGELFF
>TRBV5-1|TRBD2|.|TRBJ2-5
TGCGCCAGCAGCTTGATTCCTAGCGGGAGTCAGACCCAGTACTTC
CASSLIPSGSQTQYF
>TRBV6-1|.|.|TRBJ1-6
TGTGCCAGCATCCTGACTCTCGGGGGTTCACCCCTCCACTTT
CASILTLGGSPLHF
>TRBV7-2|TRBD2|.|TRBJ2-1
TGTGCCAGCAGCTTCGAGTTCCAGCGGGGTAGGAATGAGCAGTTCTTC
CASSFEFQRGRNEQFF